This TCR beta chain was observed in a study of T-cell reconstitution after alpha-beta-depleted transplantation in children. Study-level findings and limits: Newly made T cells mostly supplied T-cell counts and diversity one year after transplant.

This clonotype was recorded at least ten times. What it binds is unknown. CDR3 length: 16 residues. Trimming pared 3 bases from V and 3 bases from J, leaving 15 bases between. Per the germline V gene, CDR1 is MGHRA and CDR2 is YSYEKL. TCRbeta library preparation incorporated unique molecular identifiers. TCRdb reanalysed the PCR reads using MiXCR and keeps one entry per CDR3 protein. In the table there are some 200,000 distinct CDR3 sequences, 5% to 7.5% of which are singletons. The specimen was PBMCs, collected before TCRalphabeta/CD19-depleted stem cell transplant. This sequence was found in a girl younger than two with combined immunodeficiency, due to receive a stem cell transplant. The V gene is TRBV4-1, the J gene TRBJ1-5; no clear D gene. The CDR3 DNA is TGCGCCAGCAGCCATGCGACACCGCGCCCCAATCAGCCCCAGCATTTT. Its translation: CASSHATPRPNQPQHF.